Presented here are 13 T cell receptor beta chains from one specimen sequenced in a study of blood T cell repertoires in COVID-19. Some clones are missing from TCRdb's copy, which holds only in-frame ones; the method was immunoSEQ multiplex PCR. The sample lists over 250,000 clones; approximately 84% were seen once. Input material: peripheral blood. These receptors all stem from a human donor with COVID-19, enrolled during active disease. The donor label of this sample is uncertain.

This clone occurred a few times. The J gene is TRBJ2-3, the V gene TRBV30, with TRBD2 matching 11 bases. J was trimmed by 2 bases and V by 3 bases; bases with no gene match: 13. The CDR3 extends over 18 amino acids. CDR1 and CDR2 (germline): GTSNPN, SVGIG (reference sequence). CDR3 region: CAWSPGTSGGGDTDTQYF. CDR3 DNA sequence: TGTGCCTGGAGCCCCGGGACTAGCGGAGGTGGGGACACAGATACGCAGTATTTT.

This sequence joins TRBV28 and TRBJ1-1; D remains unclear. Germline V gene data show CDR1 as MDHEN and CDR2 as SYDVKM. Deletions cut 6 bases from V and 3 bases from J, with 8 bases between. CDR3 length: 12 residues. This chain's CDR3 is CASSRTDTEAFF. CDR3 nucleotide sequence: TGTGCCAGCAGCAGAACAGACACTGAAGCTTTCTTT.

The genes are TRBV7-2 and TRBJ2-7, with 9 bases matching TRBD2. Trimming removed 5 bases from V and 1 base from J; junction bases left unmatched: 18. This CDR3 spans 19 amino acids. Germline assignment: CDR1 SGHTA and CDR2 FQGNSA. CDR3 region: CASSLMSGGRASRSYEQYF. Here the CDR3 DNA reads TGTGCCAGCAGCCTTATGAGTGGCGGGAGGGCCTCCCGGTCCTACGAGCAGTACTTC.

CDR3 in amino acids: CASSLGGRGNIQYF. The CDR3 DNA reads TGTGCCAGCAGTTTAGGAGGCAGGGGAAACATTCAGTACTTC. This rearrangement joins TRBV28 to TRBJ2-4, with D perhaps matching TRBD1 (6 bases). The CDR3 contains 14 residues. The germline V and J ends were trimmed by 2 bases and 6 bases, with 11 bases remaining between them. Germline loops: CDR1 MDHEN, CDR2 SYDVKM.

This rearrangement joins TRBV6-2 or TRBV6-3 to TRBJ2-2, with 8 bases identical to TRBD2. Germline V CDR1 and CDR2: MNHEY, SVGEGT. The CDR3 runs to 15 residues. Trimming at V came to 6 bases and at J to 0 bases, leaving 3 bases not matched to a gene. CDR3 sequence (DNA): TGTGCCAGCAGCCCTAGCGGGTCGAACACCGGGGAGCTGTTTTTT. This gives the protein CASSPSGSNTGELFF.

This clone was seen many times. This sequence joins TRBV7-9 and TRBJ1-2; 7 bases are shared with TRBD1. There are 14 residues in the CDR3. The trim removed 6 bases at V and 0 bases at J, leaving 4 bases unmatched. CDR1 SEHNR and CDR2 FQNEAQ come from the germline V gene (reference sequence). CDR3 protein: CASSKQGPNYGYTF. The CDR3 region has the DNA TGTGCCAGCAGTAAACAGGGGCCTAACTATGGCTACACCTTC.

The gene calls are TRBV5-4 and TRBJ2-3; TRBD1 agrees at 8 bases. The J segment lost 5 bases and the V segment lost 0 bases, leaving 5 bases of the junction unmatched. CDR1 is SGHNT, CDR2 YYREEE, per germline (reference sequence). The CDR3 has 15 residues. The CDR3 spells CASSLDQGAIDTQYF. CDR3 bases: TGTGCCAGCAGCTTGGACCAGGGGGCAATAGATACGCAGTATTTT.

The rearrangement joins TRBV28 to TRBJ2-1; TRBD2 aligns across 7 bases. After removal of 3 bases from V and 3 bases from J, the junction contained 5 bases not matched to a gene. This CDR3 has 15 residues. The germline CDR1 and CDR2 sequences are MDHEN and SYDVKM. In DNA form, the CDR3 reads TGTGCCAGCAGTTTGGGGGGGACGGACTACAATGAGCAGTTCTTC. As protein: CASSLGGTDYNEQFF.

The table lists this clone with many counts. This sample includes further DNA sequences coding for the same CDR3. In nucleotides, the CDR3 is TGTGCCAGCGCTGGGGCTAATCAGCCCCAGCATTTT. Amino acid sequence: CASAGANQPQHF. The genes are TRBV28 and TRBJ1-5, with D possibly TRBD1 on 5 matching bases. Germline V gene data show CDR1 as MDHEN and CDR2 as SYDVKM. This CDR3 is 12 amino acids long. Trimming stripped 8 bases from V and 4 bases from J, with 9 bases between.

CDR3 nucleotide sequence: TGTGCCAGCAGTTTCAACAGGGGGCCGCAGAGTTCACCCCTCCACTTT. As protein: CASSFNRGPQSSPLHF. The rearrangement links TRBV28 to TRBJ1-6; 9 positions agree with TRBD1. The V and J ends lost 3 bases and 9 bases, in that order; junction bases with no gene match: 9. This CDR3 is 16 amino acids long. Germline V CDR1 and CDR2: MDHEN, SYDVKM.

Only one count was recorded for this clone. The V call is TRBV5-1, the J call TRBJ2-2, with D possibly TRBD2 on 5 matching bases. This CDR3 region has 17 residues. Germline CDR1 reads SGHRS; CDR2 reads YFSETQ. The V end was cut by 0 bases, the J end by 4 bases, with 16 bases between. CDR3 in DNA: TGCGCCAGCAGCTTGGTTACTAGTCGGTCGAGCACCGGGGAGCTGTTTTTT. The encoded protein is CASSLVTSRSSTGELFF.

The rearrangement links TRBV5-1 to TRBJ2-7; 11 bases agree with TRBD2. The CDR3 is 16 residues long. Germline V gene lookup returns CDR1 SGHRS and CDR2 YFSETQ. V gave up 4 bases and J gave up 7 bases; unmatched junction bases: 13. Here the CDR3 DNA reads TGCGCCAGCAGCAGTGGACTAGCGGGCGCCTTGGGGGAGCAGTACTTC. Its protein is CASSSGLAGALGEQYF.

CDR3 residues: CASRDRARHYGYTF. DNA for the CDR3: TGTGCCAGCAGGGACAGGGCGAGGCACTATGGCTACACCTTC. The rearrangement links TRBV6-5 to TRBJ1-2, with 8 bases aligning to TRBD1. Per germline, CDR1 MNHEY and CDR2 SVGAGI. CDR3 size: 14 residues. Losses at the gene ends were 6 bases for V and 3 bases for J; bases not matched to a gene: 6.